This T cell receptor (beta chain) was profiled in a study of response to subunit inactivated influenza vaccine. Study-wide points: The authors suggested that every seasonal influenza vaccination recruits few new T cells.

MiXCR, applied by TCRdb to the RT-PCR reads, yields one record per CDR3 protein. The sample consists of 650,000 to 700,000 distinct CDR3 sequences, around a sixth of them appearing once. Germline V lookup: CDR1 KGHDR, CDR2 SFDVKD. This CDR3 region has 20 residues. The junction had 10 bases not matched to a gene; V was cut back by 3 bases and J by 0 bases. Details on this clonotype: Its specificity is not known.

The sample here was PBMCs from blood, taken about 11 days after vaccination. J is TRBJ2-3 and V is TRBV24-1, with 14 bases aligning to TRBD2. The receptor comes from a man aged 50 to 60 who received an inactivated influenza vaccine. The CDR3 nucleotides are TGTGCCACCAGTGATCTAGACCCCGGGACTAGCGGGAGAAGCACAGATACGCAGTATTTT. It specifies CATSDLDPGTSGRSTDTQYF.